This is a list of T cell receptor beta chains from one sample in a study of blood T cell repertoires in COVID-19. Generated by immunoSEQ multiplex PCR, the TCRdb table keeps only in-frame clones and is missing some. The sample has 200,000 to 250,000 clones, roughly 82% seen once. The sample consisted of peripheral blood. The receptors come from a woman of 80 years or more with active or convalescent COVID-19. The CDR3 runs from the conserved cysteine through the conserved F or W. The order of the fields is J gene, clone size, D gene, V gene, CDR3 DNA, CDR3 protein. A D gene is named only where the DNA matches it firmly. Part of the rows lack a size; the others show once, few, many or a class for expanded clones.

>TRBJ2-7|.|TRBD1|TRBV30
TGTGCCTGGAGCGTTGGACAGGGGTGGTACGAGCAGTACTTC
CAWSVGQGWYEQYF
>TRBJ2-7|.|.|TRBV2
TGTGCCAGCAACACCCCCGGGGGCTACGAGCAGTACTTC
CASNTPGGYEQYF
>TRBJ2-7|.|TRBD2|TRBV10-2
TGCGCCAGCAGTTTTAGCGGGAACCTAATATCCCCGGTGGGGGAGCAGTACTTC
CASSFSGNLISPVGEQYF
>TRBJ1-6|.|TRBD1|TRBV5-1
TGCGCCAGCGGGGACAGACCTAATTCACCCCTCCACTTT
CASGDRPNSPLHF
>TRBJ1-5|.|.|TRBV6-5
TGTGCCAGCAGTCCCGTTATAAATCAGCCCCAGCATTTT
CASSPVINQPQHF
>TRBJ1-6|.|TRBD1|TRBV28
TGTGCCAGCAGTCGCCTTGACAGGGATAATTCACCCCTCCACTTT
CASSRLDRDNSPLHF
>TRBJ2-1|.|TRBD1|TRBV27
TGTGCCAGCAGTTTGGTAGGGGGCCTATACAATGAGCAGTTCTTC
CASSLVGGLYNEQFF
>TRBJ2-3|once|.|TRBV30
TGTGCCTGGAGTCGACTTACAGATACGCAGTATTTT
CAWSRLTDTQYF
>TRBJ2-7|.|.|TRBV3-1/TRBV3-2
TGTGCCAGCAGCCAAGGAGAGTGGCGGGGAAGGGGCGAGCAGTACTTC
CASSQGEWRGRGEQYF
>TRBJ2-2|.|TRBD1|TRBV6-5
TGTGCCAGCAGATGGGACAGGGCAAACACCGGGGAGCTGTTTTTT
CASRWDRANTGELFF
>TRBJ1-5|.|TRBD1|TRBV10-3
TGTGCCATCAGTAGACAGGGCCCGAGAGGCAATCAGCCCCAGCATTTT
CAISRQGPRGNQPQHF
>TRBJ1-3|.|.|TRBV3-1/TRBV3-2
TGTGCCAGCAGCCAAGATATGGCGGCCTCTGGAAACACCATATATTTT
CASSQDMAASGNTIYF
>TRBJ2-3|.|.|TRBV29-1
TGCAGCGCCGGGGACTTACCTCCAGATACGCAGTATTTT
CSAGDLPPDTQYF
>TRBJ1-6|few|.|TRBV14
TGTGCCAGCAGCCAAGCAGTGTCACCCCTCCACTTT
CASSQAVSPLHF
>TRBJ2-7|.|TRBD1|TRBV9
TGTGCCAGCAGTTGGGGACAGGGCGACGCGCAGTACTTC
CASSWGQGDAQYF
>TRBJ2-6|.|.|TRBV9
TGTGCCAGCAGCGTATTTCAGGGGAGCTCTGGGGCCAACGTCCTGACTTTC
CASSVFQGSSGANVLTF
>TRBJ1-1|.|.|TRBV19
TGTGCCAGCTCAGGACAGCTGAACACTGAAGCTTTCTTT
CASSGQLNTEAFF
>TRBJ2-1|.|.|TRBV6-1
TGTGCCAGCAGTGAACCTCCGCGGGCGAGGCAGTTCTTC
CASSEPPRARQFF
>TRBJ2-1|.|TRBD1|TRBV6-1
TGTGCCAGCAGTGAATTGACAGGGCCGTACAATGAGCAGTTCTTC
CASSELTGPYNEQFF
>TRBJ2-1|.|TRBD2|TRBV18
TGTGCCAGCTCACCTACCCTACTAGCGGGGGGCCATAATGAGCAGTTCTTC
CASSPTLLAGGHNEQFF
>TRBJ1-1|.|TRBD1|TRBV18
TGTGCCAGCTCACCGAGAGAGGGGGCCTACTCGAACACTGAAGCTTTCTTT
CASSPREGAYSNTEAFF
>TRBJ2-2|many|TRBD2|TRBV5-4
TGTGCCAGCAGCTTAGGGACTACCGACACCGGGGAGCTGTTTTTT
CASSLGTTDTGELFF
>TRBJ2-7|.|.|TRBV29-1
TGCAGCGTGGGACCGGGGACACTAGTCTACGAGCAGTACTTC
CSVGPGTLVYEQYF
>TRBJ1-1|.|.|TRBV9
TGTGCCAGCAGCGTAGACATAGGGGGCACTGAAGCTTTCTTT
CASSVDIGGTEAFF
>TRBJ2-7|.|.|TRBV6-2/TRBV6-3
TGTGCCAGCAGTAGGGATCCCACGGGACACCACTCCTACGAGCAGTACTTC
CASSRDPTGHHSYEQYF
>TRBJ1-2|.|TRBD1|TRBV28
TGTGCCAGCAGTACCATGACAGGGGACTATGGCTACACCTTC
CASSTMTGDYGYTF
>TRBJ2-4|.|.|TRBV2
TGTGCCAGCAGTCTCACAGGGATGGACATTCAGTACTTC
CASSLTGMDIQYF
>TRBJ2-7|.|.|TRBV21-1
TGTGCCAGCAGAGGAGTGACGTCCCACCCCTTC
CASRGVTSHPF
>TRBJ1-1|.|.|TRBV6-5
TGTGCCAGCAGGTACCTCACTGAAGCTTTCTTT
CASRYLTEAFF
>TRBJ2-4|.|.|TRBV12-3/TRBV12-4
TGTGCCAGCAGTCCGTACAGGGACGGGATTCAGTACTTC
CASSPYRDGIQYF
>TRBJ2-2|.|TRBD2|TRBV5-3
TGTGCCAGAAGCTGGGGACTAGCGGGAGGGCCCGGGACCGGGGAGCTGTTTTTT
CARSWGLAGGPGTGELFF
>TRBJ1-1|.|.|TRBV7-9
TGTGCCAGCAGCCTAGGGGGACACCTCTACACTGAAGCTTTCTTT
CASSLGGHLYTEAFF
>TRBJ1-2|few|TRBD1|TRBV6-5
TGTGCCAGCACCCGGGACAGATCTAACTATGGCTACACCTTC
CASTRDRSNYGYTF
>TRBJ1-5|once|.|TRBV29-1
TGCAGCGTTGGTGAAGGGGAGCCCCAGCATTTT
CSVGEGEPQHF
>TRBJ1-3|.|TRBD1|TRBV3-1/TRBV3-2
TGTGCCAGCAGCCCCCGACAGGGGTACGCGAACACCATATATTTT
CASSPRQGYANTIYF
>TRBJ1-2|.|TRBD1|TRBV28
TGTGCCAGCAGTTTGGGGACAGGGGGCTATGAGGGCTACACCTTC
CASSLGTGGYEGYTF
>TRBJ2-5|.|.|TRBV7-8
TGTGCCAGCAGCCCGCGCACGCGACAGGCCTTTCAAGAGACCCAGTACTTC
CASSPRTRQAFQETQYF
>TRBJ2-7|.|.|TRBV7-9
TGTGCCAGCAGCCCAGGGTTTAGCTACGAGCAGTACTTC
CASSPGFSYEQYF
>TRBJ1-1|.|.|TRBV28
TGTGCCAGCAGGGGGGGGTCCCCCATATTAGGCACTGAAGCTTTCTTT
CASRGGSPILGTEAFF
>TRBJ1-4|.|TRBD1|TRBV5-1
TGCGCCAGCTCGACAGGGGGACCGCTCTCGGTGGGACTGTTTTTT
CASSTGGPLSVGLFF
>TRBJ2-1|.|.|TRBV7-6
TGTGCCAGCAGCTTATCCCAGGGTCAAGAGCAGTTCTTC
CASSLSQGQEQFF
>TRBJ1-5|.|.|TRBV29-1
TGCAGCTACAGGGATAGCAATCAGCCCCAGCATTTT
CSYRDSNQPQHF
>TRBJ1-1|.|TRBD1|TRBV7-9
TGTGCCAGCAGCCCACTGACAGGGGCGAACACTGAAGCTTTCTTT
CASSPLTGANTEAFF
>TRBJ1-5|.|.|TRBV27
TGTGCCAGCCGTCTATCGGGACATCGCAATCAGCCCCAGCATTTT
CASRLSGHRNQPQHF
>TRBJ1-2|.|.|TRBV15
TGTGCCACCAGCAGGGGATCAGGGATGAGTGGCTACACCTTC
CATSRGSGMSGYTF
>TRBJ2-2|.|TRBD2|TRBV11-2
TGTGCCAGCAGCTTAGGTGGTAGCGGGAGTAGGACCGGGGAGCTGTTTTTT
CASSLGGSGSRTGELFF
>TRBJ1-3|.|.|TRBV19
TGTGCCAGTAGCCCCAAGGCGACAGGTTTTGGAAACACCATATATTTT
CASSPKATGFGNTIYF
>TRBJ2-7|.|.|TRBV3-1/TRBV3-2
TGTGCCAGCAGCCAACTTACAATGTCCGAGCAGTACTTC
CASSQLTMSEQYF
>TRBJ2-2|.|TRBD2|TRBV9
TGTGCCAGCAGCGTAGGATGGGGACTAGACACCGGGGAGCTGTTTTTT
CASSVGWGLDTGELFF